This TCR beta chain appears in the sequencing data of a study of cytomegalovirus exposure and HLA in healthy donors. About this clone: Its antigen is unidentified.

Study results and caveats: It has been reported that TCR beta sequences accurately predicted the HLA-A and HLA-B alleles of most subjects. Later on, an analysis tied over 15,000 TCR beta sequences to HLA alleles at 0.05 false discovery rate. Immune exposure was documented only through CMV serostatus.

Amplification used 60 Vbeta primers and 13 Jbeta primers. Profiling relied on immunoSEQ multiplex PCR, and the TCRdb table lists in-frame clones only, not all of them. In the table there are about 130,000 clones, 74% of which are singletons. The junction had 8 bases not matched to a gene; V was cut back by 5 bases and J by 5 bases. The length of the CDR3 is 15 residues. Looked up from germline, CDR1 is MDHEN and CDR2 is SYDVKM. The chain links TRBV28 to TRBJ1-2; 10 positions agree with TRBD1. Sequencing was done on a sample of PBMCs. The TCR originated in a man between 18 and 35 years old in good health and CMV-seropositive. The CDR3 spells CASSPDRGLWYGYTF. In DNA, the CDR3 is TGTGCCAGCAGTCCCGACAGGGGGCTGTGGTATGGCTACACCTTC.